This entry concerns a single T cell receptor (beta chain). TCRdb keeps only in-frame clones here, not all; method: immunoSEQ multiplex PCR. The table lists some 90,000 clones, over 75% of them singletons, with approximately 2.1% in the top ten. The CDR3 loop spans 15 amino acids. Germline lookup yields CDR1 SGHRS and CDR2 YFSETQ. V was shortened by 4 bases and J by 3 bases, with 13 bases between the two germline ends. Indicated time point: after dendritic cell vaccination, including at tumor progression/relapse. The entry originates in a study of glioma-infiltrating T cells after dendritic cell vaccination.

This receptor was identified in a human donor with glioblastoma. The sequencing used blood, collected after dendritic cell vaccination. V usage is TRBV5-1 and J usage is TRBJ1-4, with TRBD1 as a possible D gene (5 bases). The CDR3 DNA reads as TGCGCCAGCAGCGAATCGACAGCCTCTAATGAAAAACTGTTTTTT. It is translated as CASSESTASNEKLFF. Drawing the rest from reference TRBV5-1 and TRBJ1-4, the complete variable domain is KAGVTQTPRYLIKTRGQQVTLSCSPISGHRSVSWYQQTPGQGLQFLFEYFSETQRNKGNFPGRFSGRQFSNSRSEMNVSTLELGDSALYLCASSESTASNEKLFFGSGTQLSVL.